This T cell receptor (beta chain) was documented in a study of graft-versus-host responses after intestinal transplantation (dated by TCRdb to about 2021). Background on the whole study: Recipients received multivisceral, liver-intestinal, or isolated intestinal transplants. All recipients received anti-thymocyte globulin induction followed by maintenance tacrolimus and steroids for about three years. After intestinal transplantation, graft-versus-host and host-versus-graft alloreactive T cell clones were followed in the graft, circulation and bone marrow using bulk TCR-beta CDR3 sequencing. To identify alloreactive clones, pre-transplant mixed lymphocyte reaction products were sequenced and compared with unstimulated pre-transplant donor and recipient T cells. The cohort enrolled under 30 intestinal transplant recipients, one of whom was a retransplant, and a few patients without pretransplant specimens were excluded. A peak of at least 4% donor T cells among recipient peripheral blood mononuclear cells was the definition used for donor T cell macrochimerism. Instead of going to the commercial service, samples from three later patients were sequenced in-house on an Illumina MiSeq and processed with MiXCR. The paper as a whole reports these results and caveats: Early after transplant, peak levels of circulating GvH clones were associated with declines in HvG clones. GvH clones were detected in recipient bone marrow, and some appeared earlier in ileal mucosa or blood, consistent with an intestinal mucosal origin. Conclusions were limited by the relatively low number and heterogeneity of intestinal transplant patients. In patients with donor T cell macrochimerism, the allografts had high GvH to HvG T cell clonal ratios.

Library generation was performed with the immunoSEQ multiplex PCR assay. For most patients, high-throughput TCR-beta CDR3 sequencing of genomic DNA was performed by Adaptive Biotechnologies. From the authors' description of their analysis: Adaptive's ImmunoSEQ software was the source of the TCR sequencing data for 15 to 20 patients, while three other patients were processed with MiXCR and VDJtools. CDR3 nucleotide sequences shared between donor and recipient were removed because the origin of such sequences could not be assigned. To be classed as alloreactive, a clone needed at least 2-fold expansion over unstimulated cells and a minimum CFSE-low frequency of 0.002% (template counts) or 0.001% (read counts). Clones were considered mappable if detected in sequenced pre-transplant spleen, lymph node, or MLR CFSE-low populations of the donor or recipient. The cumulative frequency of alloreactive clones was calculated as a percentage of all sequences, weighted by copy number. TCRdb carries this immuneACCESS record with in-frame sequences only. Its versions omit some clonotypes, under half of them owing to an unresolved V gene in the studies checked, with the rest unexplained. V and J calls and clone size are as listed in that table; D and trimming were resolved from the DNA. This sample has 29,000 or so clones in its table, and 85% to 95% of those were observed once. The top ten constitute around 0.72% of the sample.

In the case of this clone: Its specific antigen is unknown. No much larger clone is present one base from it, and per-base qualities are unavailable.

Blood samples were collected up to 4 times in the first month after transplant and then at least monthly when available. The junction carries 18 bases between V and J, which are trimmed by 3 bases and 5 bases respectively. The germline V gene (reference sequence) yields GTSNPN for CDR1 and SVGIG for CDR2. The CDR3 spans 15 residues, from the cysteine through the phenylalanine. Just CDR3 DNA is preserved here, 45 bases in frame from base 1. This clonotype was obtained from a human patient who received an intestinal transplant, so some T cells may come from the graft donor. Recombination linked TRBV30 to TRBJ2-3; the D region possibly corresponds to TRBD1 (5 bases align). The sample consisted of PBMCs, taken about ten weeks after intestinal transplant. Here is the DNA: TGTGCCTGGAGCCTGTGGGCAGGGTCGGGAGATACGCAGTATTTT. It is translated as CAWSLWAGSGDTQYF.